This T cell receptor beta chain comes out of a study of neoadjuvant anti-PD-1 for oral cavity cancer. Produced via immunoSEQ multiplex PCR; TCRdb's table is partial and in-frame only. Here the sample spans 14,000 or so clones, about 65% being singletons. This clone showed up just once. The CDR3 runs 14 residues. V shed 6 bases and J 7 bases; nucleotides not matched to a gene: 8. Germline loops: CDR1 MNHNS, CDR2 SASEGT. The starting material was PBMCs, obtained before nivolumab (anti-PD-1) treatment. The TCR was taken from a person between 35 and 79 years old with oral cavity squamous cell carcinoma. The rearrangement joins TRBV6-1 to TRBJ2-1, with 8 bases fitting TRBD2. For the CDR3, the DNA is TGTGCCAGCAGAGACGGGGGGGCCAGAAATGAGCAGTTCTTC. This translates into CASRDGGARNEQFF.